The 17 T cell receptor beta chains listed next were all sequenced from one sample in a study of chemoradiotherapy in HPV16-positive cancers (dated by TCRdb to the early 2020s). The receptor library was made with the immunoSEQ multiplex PCR assay. TCRdb limited this immuneACCESS table to in-frame rearrangements with V and J called. A share of clones is missing; checked studies link under half to unresolved V genes, and the rest is unexplained. The sample data list some 9,900 clones, and about four fifths of these were observed just once. The ten largest clones capture about 13% of the sample. The sample consisted of tumor tissue, taken from a patient who underwent chemoradiotherapy. The receptor source for this set is a human donor with HPV-associated anogenital cancer.

The V and J genes are TRBV29-1 and TRBJ2-5, with D uncertain. The CDR3 spans 12 residues. CDR1 is SQVTM, CDR2 ANQGSEA, per germline. V lost 7 bases to trimming and J lost 2 bases, with 11 bases between them. The CDR3 spells CSGSQIQETQYF. The CDR3 nucleotides read TGCAGCGGGAGTCAGATTCAAGAGACCCAGTACTTC. Full variable domain (missing parts from reference TRBV29-1 and TRBJ2-5): SAVISQKPSRDICQRGTSLTIQCQVDSQVTMMFWYRQQPGQSLTLIATANQGSEATYESGFVIDKFPISRPNLTFSTLTVSNMSPEDSSIYLCSGSQIQETQYFGPGTRLLVL.

This clone was observed a handful of times. The V call is TRBV5-1, the J call TRBJ2-7; no clear D gene. V dropped 4 bases and J dropped 2 bases, with 10 bases sitting between them. The length of the CDR3 is 13 residues. CDR1 SGHRS and CDR2 YFSETQ come from the germline V gene. The CDR3, as DNA: TGCGCCAGCAGCCCCGTACAGCCCTACGAGCAGTACTTC. Protein product: CASSPVQPYEQYF.

The chain combines TRBV9 with TRBJ1-1; D is possibly TRBD1 (5 bases). With 0 bases removed from V and 8 bases from J, the gap between germline ends came to 11 bases. The CDR3 is made up of 13 amino acids. Germline V CDR1 and CDR2: SGDLS, YYNGEE. In DNA form, the CDR3 reads TGTGCCAGCAGCGTAGCCAGGGAGGGAGAAGCTTTCTTT. Amino acid sequence: CASSVAREGEAFF.

This sequence joins TRBV28 and TRBJ1-4, with unresolved D. With 1 base removed from V and 3 bases from J, the gap between germline ends came to 18 bases. CDR1 and CDR2 from the germline V gene are MDHEN and SYDVKM. The CDR3 runs 18 residues. As DNA, the CDR3 is TGTGCCAGCAGTTTATTGCGCGGCGCTAGTCAGTCTAATGAAAAACTGTTTTTT. This gives the protein CASSLLRGASQSNEKLFF.

This chain links TRBV12-5 with TRBJ2-7; TRBD2 agrees at 11 bases. Germline V gene lookup returns CDR1 LGHNT and CDR2 FRNRAP. V shed 1 base and J 4 bases; nucleotides not matched to a gene: 3. This CDR3 contains 15 residues. In DNA, the CDR3 is TGTGCTAGTGGTTTGGGGCTAGCGGGGGGATACGAGCAGTACTTC. Its protein product is CASGLGLAGGYEQYF.

V gene TRBV7-3 combines with J gene TRBJ2-1; D uncertain. Looked up from germline, CDR1 is SGHTA and CDR2 is FQGTGA. With 1 base removed from V and 4 bases from J, the gap between germline ends came to 8 bases. The CDR3 length is 14 residues. Here the CDR3 DNA reads TGTGCCAGCAGCTTAAAAGGTCATTACAATGAGCAGTTCTTC. This sequence encodes CASSLKGHYNEQFF.

The V call is TRBV29-1, the J call TRBJ2-1; D may match TRBD1 or TRBD2 (5 bases each). The germline V gene encodes CDR1 SQVTM and CDR2 ANQGSEA. The CDR3 loop spans 11 amino acids. V was cut by 1 base and J by 13 bases, with 11 bases left in between. CDR3 DNA: TGCAGCGTTGAAGCCCGGGACCACCAGTTCTTC. Translating it yields CSVEARDHQFF.

The CDR3 nucleotides are TGTGCCTGGAGTCTCCCCGGGGGCTTCGCTGGAAACACCATATATTTT. As protein: CAWSLPGGFAGNTIYF. This rearrangement joins TRBV30 to TRBJ1-3, with D tentatively TRBD1 (6 bases). The ends were cut back, 2 bases at V and 2 bases at J, with 16 bases in the middle. The CDR3 contains 16 residues. Germline V gene sequence: CDR1 GTSNPN, CDR2 SVGIG (reference sequence).

CDR3 region: CASSLSRNKATEAFF. The DNA of the CDR3 is TGTGCCAGCAGTTTATCACGGAATAAGGCCACTGAAGCTTTCTTT. The chain uses TRBV28 and TRBJ1-1; D unresolved. CDR1 and CDR2 (germline): MDHEN, SYDVKM. The V end was cut by 1 base, the J end by 4 bases, with 13 bases between. The CDR3 loop spans 15 amino acids. The whole variable domain, remainder taken from reference TRBV28 and TRBJ1-1, is DVKVTQSSRYLVKRTGEKVFLECVQDMDHENMFWYRQDPGLGLRLIYFSYDVKMKEKGDIPEGYSVSREKKERFSLILESASTNQTSMYLCASSLSRNKATEAFFGQGTRLTVV.

The chain links TRBV5-1 to TRBJ2-2, with 9 positions matching TRBD1. The trim removed 4 bases at V and 7 bases at J, leaving 5 bases unmatched. CDR3 length: 14 residues. Germline V gives CDR1 SGHRS, CDR2 YFSETQ. The chain's CDR3 is CASSPDRGFGELFF. The CDR3 bases are TGCGCCAGCAGCCCGGACAGGGGATTCGGGGAGCTGTTTTTT.

The chain is built from TRBV11-2 and TRBJ1-2; 7 positions agree with TRBD1. The CDR3 consists of 16 residues. The junction had 6 bases not matched to a gene; V was cut back by 2 bases and J by 0 bases. CDR1 is SGHAT, CDR2 FQNNGV, per germline. CDR3 in amino acids: CASSLTSTGTNYGYTF. CDR3 nucleotide sequence: TGTGCCAGCAGCTTAACCTCGACAGGGACTAACTATGGCTACACCTTC.

In its sample, this clone was seen a few times. The chain couples TRBV6-5 to TRBJ1-6; TRBD1 aligns across 10 bases. Germline V gene data show CDR1 as MNHEY and CDR2 as SVGAGI. The V segment lost 7 bases and the J segment 10 bases; nucleotides outside the gene matches: 10. The CDR3 loop spans 15 amino acids. The CDR3 DNA sequence: TGTGCCAGCACCCGCGGGGGGACAGGGGACTCACCCCTCCACTTT. Its translation: CASTRGGTGDSPLHF.

The chain uses TRBV10-2 and TRBJ1-1; a possible D gene is TRBD1 (6 bases). The CDR3 contains 11 residues. Trimming removed 5 bases at V and 5 bases at J, with 6 bases between. Per the germline V gene, CDR1 is WSHSY and CDR2 is SAAADI. The CDR3: CASSRGTEAFF. The CDR3 region has the DNA TGCGCCAGCAGTAGGGGGACTGAAGCTTTCTTT.

V gene TRBV5-1 combines with J gene TRBJ2-1, with 8 nucleotides matching TRBD1. This CDR3 comprises 17 residues. Trimming took 4 bases from V and 4 from J; bases not matched to a gene: 13. Germline V gene data show CDR1 as SGHRS and CDR2 as YFSETQ. The CDR3 reads CASSPGGVRQGYNEQFF. As DNA, the CDR3 is TGCGCCAGCAGCCCAGGAGGAGTAAGACAGGGGTACAATGAGCAGTTCTTC.

The genes are TRBV7-9 and TRBJ2-7; perhaps D is TRBD1 or TRBD2 (7 bases each). Germline CDR1 and CDR2: SEHNR and FQNEAQ (reference sequence). V lost 3 bases and J lost 5, with 14 bases in between. CDR3 length equals 14 residues. CDR3 loop: CASSLRQGGNEQYF. CDR3 bases: TGTGCCAGCAGCTTGCGGCAGGGGGGGAACGAGCAGTACTTC.

CDR3 DNA: TGTGCCAGTAGTGATGGGGCGCACTCTGGAAACACCATATATTTT. This sequence encodes CASSDGAHSGNTIYF. J is TRBJ1-3 and V is TRBV19; D is perhaps TRBD1 (5 bases). The CDR3 is 15 amino acids. V dropped 5 bases and J dropped 0 bases, with 11 bases sitting between them. CDR1 is LNHDA, CDR2 SQIVND, per germline (reference sequence).

This clone was counted between two and nine times. This chain links TRBV10-3 with TRBJ2-7; the D gene is possibly TRBD2 (8 bases). This CDR3 has 14 amino acids. From germline, CDR1 is ENHRY and CDR2 SYGVKD. V lost 7 bases, J lost 6 bases, and 19 bases lay in between. CDR3 nucleotide sequence: TGTGCCATCACAGAACGACAGGGACTAGGCGAGCAGTACTTC. Translation gives CAITERQGLGEQYF.